Listed below are T cell receptor beta chains from one sample, sequenced in a study of CD4 T cells in relation to SARS-CoV-2 and coronaviruses. Profiling relied on immunoSEQ multiplex PCR, and the TCRdb table lists in-frame clones only, not all of them. The sample has tens of thousands of clones, about 92% seen once. The sample was naive CD4+ T cells from PBMCs. Receptors were obtained from an adult with COVID-19. Both conserved end residues are part of each CDR3. Fields, in order: J gene, D gene, clone size, V gene, CDR3 protein, CDR3 DNA. A D gene is named only where the DNA matches it firmly. A row's size may be missing; if present it is once, few, many or a size class.

TRBJ2-1,TRBD2,.,TRBV19,CASSTIAGTFINEQFF,TGTGCCAGTAGTACCATAGCGGGTACCTTTATCAATGAGCAGTTCTTC
TRBJ1-5,TRBD1,.,TRBV10-3,CAISRDRGNQPQHF,TGTGCCATCAGCCGGGACAGAGGCAATCAGCCCCAGCATTTT
TRBJ2-6,TRBD1,.,TRBV6-4,CASSAWSTGAHSGANVLTF,TGTGCCAGCAGTGCCTGGTCGACAGGGGCTCACTCTGGGGCCAACGTCCTGACTTTC
TRBJ1-5,TRBD1,.,TRBV5-1,CASSLAPRTGKGGYQPQHF,TGCGCCAGCAGCTTGGCGCCCCGGACAGGGAAAGGGGGATATCAGCCCCAGCATTTT
TRBJ1-6,.,once,TRBV18,CASSPGPPGRSPLHF,TGTGCCAGCTCACCCGGACCCCCCGGGAGGTCACCCCTCCACTTT
TRBJ2-3,.,.,TRBV15,CATSPQRALGDTQYF,TGTGCCACCAGCCCACAACGGGCCTTGGGAGATACGCAGTATTTT
TRBJ1-4,TRBD1,.,TRBV7-9,CASSVGQGAKLTNEKLFF,TGTGCCAGCAGCGTCGGACAGGGGGCGAAATTAACTAATGAAAAACTGTTTTTT
TRBJ2-7,TRBD2,.,TRBV15,CATSRDSASGINEQYF,TGTGCCACCAGCAGAGATAGCGCTAGCGGGATTAACGAGCAGTACTTC
TRBJ2-7,.,.,TRBV7-3,CASSWTGGLGGSYEQYF,TGTGCCAGCAGCTGGACCGGCGGGCTAGGGGGATCCTACGAGCAGTACTTC
TRBJ2-7,.,.,TRBV5-1,CASSLFQGRDYEQYF,TGCGCCAGCAGCTTGTTCCAGGGTAGGGACTACGAGCAGTACTTC
TRBJ1-2,TRBD1,.,TRBV7-9,CASSLDRGYGGYTF,TGTGCCAGCAGCTTGGACAGGGGGTACGGTGGCTACACCTTC
TRBJ2-7,.,.,TRBV12-3/TRBV12-4,CASSSSLHEQYF,TGTGCCAGCAGCTCCAGTCTCCACGAGCAGTACTTC
TRBJ2-1,TRBD2,.,TRBV2,CASNAGEGNEQFF,TGTGCCAGCAACGCGGGAGAGGGCAATGAGCAGTTCTTC
TRBJ2-7,.,.,TRBV3-1/TRBV3-2,CASSQGRYEQYF,TGTGCCAGCAGCCAAGGGAGGTACGAGCAGTACTTC
TRBJ2-1,TRBD1,.,TRBV6-5,CASRRTGANEQFF,TGTGCCAGCAGGAGGACAGGCGCCAATGAGCAGTTCTTC
TRBJ1-5,.,.,TRBV30,CAWSPELGYSNQPQHF,TGTGCCTGGAGTCCTGAGCTTGGGTATAGCAATCAGCCCCAGCATTTT
TRBJ2-7,.,.,TRBV19,CASSSLAGEQYF,TGTGCCAGTAGTAGCCTTGCGGGCGAGCAGTACTTC
TRBJ2-3,TRBD1,.,TRBV7-2,CASSGQGANTQYF,TGTGCCAGCAGTGGACAGGGGGCAAATACGCAGTATTTT
TRBJ1-5,.,.,TRBV6-5,CASKRAANQPQHF,TGTGCCAGCAAAAGGGCAGCGAATCAGCCCCAGCATTTT
TRBJ2-3,.,.,TRBV11-3,CASGSTPGSDTQYF,TGTGCCAGCGGATCAACCCCAGGGTCGGATACGCAGTATTTT
TRBJ2-7,TRBD1,.,TRBV7-2,CASSLDRGTYEQYF,TGTGCCAGCAGCTTAGACAGGGGCACCTACGAGCAGTACTTC
TRBJ2-3,TRBD2,.,TRBV6-6,CASSLRDGGVSGTDTQYF,TGTGCCAGCAGTCTTAGGGACGGGGGGGTTAGCGGCACAGATACGCAGTATTTT
TRBJ1-5,.,.,TRBV28,CASSSDQPQHF,TGTGCCAGCAGTTCCGATCAGCCCCAGCATTTT
TRBJ2-7,TRBD2,.,TRBV30,CAWSVQTSGRWYHEQYF,TGTGCCTGGAGTGTACAAACTAGCGGGAGGTGGTACCACGAGCAGTACTTC
TRBJ2-1,TRBD2,.,TRBV3-1/TRBV3-2,CASRKGLAGNNEQFF,TGTGCCAGCAGAAAAGGACTAGCGGGCAACAATGAGCAGTTCTTC
TRBJ1-5,.,.,TRBV30,CAWGSRANQPQHF,TGTGCCTGGGGGAGCAGGGCGAATCAGCCCCAGCATTTT
TRBJ2-3,TRBD2,.,TRBV5-1,CASSSRRTSGRVDTQYF,TGCGCCAGCAGCTCCCGTCGGACTAGCGGGAGGGTAGATACGCAGTATTTT
TRBJ2-2,.,few,TRBV5-6,CASSGWGGVPNTGELFF,TGTGCCAGCAGCGGTTGGGGCGGTGTCCCGAACACCGGGGAGCTGTTTTTT